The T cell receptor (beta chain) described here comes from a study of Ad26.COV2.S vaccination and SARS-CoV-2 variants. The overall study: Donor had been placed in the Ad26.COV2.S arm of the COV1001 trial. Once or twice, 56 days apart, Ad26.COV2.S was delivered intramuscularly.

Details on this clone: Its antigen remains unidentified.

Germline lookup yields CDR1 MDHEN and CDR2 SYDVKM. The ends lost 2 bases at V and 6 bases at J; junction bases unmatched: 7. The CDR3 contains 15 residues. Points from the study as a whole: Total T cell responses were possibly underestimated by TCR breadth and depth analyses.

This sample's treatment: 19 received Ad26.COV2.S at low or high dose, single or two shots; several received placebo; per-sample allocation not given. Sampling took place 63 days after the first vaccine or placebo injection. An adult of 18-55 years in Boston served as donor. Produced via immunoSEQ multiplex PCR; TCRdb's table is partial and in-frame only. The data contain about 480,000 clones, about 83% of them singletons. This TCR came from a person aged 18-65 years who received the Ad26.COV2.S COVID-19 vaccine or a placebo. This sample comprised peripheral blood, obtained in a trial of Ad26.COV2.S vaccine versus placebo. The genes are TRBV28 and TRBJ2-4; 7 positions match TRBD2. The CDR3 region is CASSLVRGRGNIQYF. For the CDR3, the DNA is TGTGCCAGCAGTTTAGTTAGAGGGAGGGGAAACATTCAGTACTTC.